This T cell receptor (beta chain) emerged from a study of regulatory T cells in long-lasting Graves disease (dated by TCRdb to the early 2020s). Concerning the study at large: Antithyroid drugs had been taken for less than 3 months by newly diagnosed Graves' disease patients. This study used TCR sequencing and RNA sequencing of peripheral blood to compare persistent Graves' disease patients against newly diagnosed Graves' disease patients. The study was registered as a clinical trial and conducted in China. A total of about 33 samples underwent TCR sequencing: around 13 from persistent and roughly 20 from newly diagnosed Graves' disease patients. General study outcomes and caveats: Preferential use of TRBV28, TRBJ1-2 and TRBJ2-5 was observed in persistent disease, whereas TRBV20-1 and TRBJ2-1 were favored in newly diagnosed disease. Peripheral blood alone was examined, since thyroid tissue, which constituted the primary lesion, could not be accessed. Sequencing and analysis were limited to the TCR beta chain. The authors noted that the small sample size was a limitation that may lower accuracy. More public clonotypes were shared among persistent patients (roughly 2,700) than among newly diagnosed patients (more than 950). Lower TCR Shannon entropy and fewer highly expanded clones were observed in persistent Graves' disease patients than in newly diagnosed patients, which suggested clonal expansion.

Many counts were recorded for this clonotype. Its antigen remains unidentified. Per-nucleotide qualities are absent, and no much larger clonotype sits a single base away. Trimming takes 6 bases from V and 4 bases from J, and the germline ends sit 16 bases apart. CDR1 and CDR2 (ENHRY, SYGVKD) derive from the germline V gene. Including cysteine and phenylalanine, the CDR3 has 15 amino acids. Of all the DNA, just the CDR3 is kept, 45 bases in frame from base 1. Receptor libraries were prepared by multiplex PCR. Instrument used: Illumina HiSeq 4000. CDR3 regions were amplified by Arm-PCR with iRepertoire HTBI primers to construct TCR beta libraries. Gel purification was performed on PCR products prior to sequencing. The published analysis was carried out like this. A total of 62 TRBV and approximately 15 TRBJ segments were identified across samples and were used for gene usage analysis of CDR3 amino acid clonotypes. Filtered high-quality paired reads were merged into contigs using COPE and FqMerger. BLAST was used to align contigs to IMGT TRBV, TRBD and TRBJ reference genes, with CDR3 defined following IMGT. Highly expanded clones were defined as clonotypes with a frequency above 0.1%. Shannon entropy served as the measure of repertoire diversity, while the Gini coefficient captured V-J evenness. A clonotype was considered public if more than one individual shared it. In-frame beta chains were kept once TCRdb had trimmed the public reads at Q25 with fastp and called clones with MiXCR. CDR3 protein duplicates are merged, each entry listing the most common genes and DNA. The V and J calls and clone size are TCRdb's, not the authors'. The sample table contains 250,000 to 400,000 distinct CDR3 sequences; only one count was recorded for approximately 20% of them. The ten largest account for about 36% of the sample.

This specimen's time point label, interpreted: newly diagnosed GD, antithyroid drugs for less than 3 months. For both TCR sequencing and RNA sequencing, RNA was extracted from PBMCs in TRIzol. Graves' disease was diagnosed according to American Thyroid Association guidelines. Recruitment of patients was carried out at an endocrinology department in Xi'an, China. Each patient gave about 10 milliliters of peripheral blood, collected in an EDTA anticoagulant tube. Ficoll Paque Plus density gradient separation was used to isolate PBMCs, and no further T cell sorting was performed. An Agilent 2100 Bioanalyzer and agarose gel were used to assess RNA quality, and a NanoDrop 2000 was used to measure RNA concentration.

The chain uses TRBV10-3 and TRBJ1-3; the D gene is unclear. The sample in question was peripheral blood mononuclear cells (PBMCs), obtained at new diagnosis, from a patient treated with antithyroid drugs. This TCR was sampled from a female donor with Graves disease. The CDR3 sequence is CAISNDPKAGNTIYF. The DNA sequence reads TGTGCCATCAGCAACGACCCAAAGGCCGGAAACACCATATATTTT.